This T cell receptor beta chain was documented in a study of Ad26.COV2.S vaccination and SARS-CoV-2 variants. Across the whole study: Doses of Ad26.COV2.S were injected into muscle once or twice, 56 days apart.

To note about this clone: Its antigen is unknown.

Trimming pared 4 bases from V and 4 bases from J, leaving 4 bases between. CDR1 and CDR2 from the germline V gene are SSHAT and FNYEAQ (reference sequence). The CDR3 extends over 11 amino acids. Study conclusions and caveats: Total responses of T cells may have been underestimated by the analyses of TCR breadth and depth.

The treatment denotes: some 20 received Ad26.COV2.S at low or high dose, single or two shots; about 5 received placebo; per-sample allocation not given. At day 63 after the first vaccine or placebo injection, samples were drawn. Method: immunoSEQ multiplex PCR; TCRdb's copy keeps in-frame clones and lacks some. The sample records some 270,000 clones, around 90% being singletons. Sequencing was performed on peripheral blood, taken in a trial of Ad26.COV2.S vaccine versus placebo. The V gene is TRBV7-7, the J gene TRBJ2-5; D uncertain. The receptor was isolated from a person between 18 and 60 years old who received the Ad26.COV2.S COVID-19 vaccine or a placebo. CDR3 region: CASSSGETQYF. CDR3 sequence (DNA): TGTGCCAGCAGCTCGGGAGAGACCCAGTACTTC.